This record covers a single T cell receptor (beta chain). Per the original data handling: The authors estimated nucleated cell counts from reference gene primer amplification. Data came from immunoSEQ multiplex PCR; TCRdb stores just in-frame clones and leaves some out. V, J and clone size were drawn from that table, and D and trimming were deduced from the DNA. Among about 400,000 clones, 85% to 90% were seen once, and the ten largest hold 4.3%. This sample was included in a study of blood T cell repertoires in COVID-19. The CDR3 spans 17 residues. The germline V gene has CDR1 SGHTA and CDR2 FQGTGA. J lost 7 bases, V lost 6 bases, and 16 bases had no gene match.

This TCR derives from a woman aged 25 to 39 with acute or convalescent COVID-19. V and J are TRBV7-3 and TRBJ2-3; 10 bases map to TRBD2. Sequencing was carried out using peripheral blood. The CDR3 sequence is CASSLTGPAGGRNTQYF. In DNA, the CDR3 is TGTGCCAGCAGTCTAACTGGGCCAGCGGGGGGGCGAAATACGCAGTATTTT.